This T cell receptor beta chain was profiled in a study of cytomegalovirus exposure and HLA in healthy donors. CDR3 length: 15 amino acids. The V gene lost 3 bases and the J gene lost 8 bases, with 19 bases spanning the gap. Per the germline V gene, CDR1 is LGHNA and CDR2 is YSLEER. The PCR made use of 60 Vbeta and 13 Jbeta primers. Libraries were prepared by immunoSEQ multiplex PCR; TCRdb keeps only in-frame clonotypes and omits some of them. The sample holds about 140,000 clones, roughly 75% seen once. The genes are TRBV4-3 and TRBJ1-2, with D unresolved. The sample was PBMCs. The receptor's source is a man aged 35 to 55 in good health and CMV-seropositive. This CDR3 reads CASSQAPGSSEGYTF. CDR3 coding DNA: TGCGCCAGCAGCCAGGCACCGGGATCATCGGAAGGCTACACCTTC.